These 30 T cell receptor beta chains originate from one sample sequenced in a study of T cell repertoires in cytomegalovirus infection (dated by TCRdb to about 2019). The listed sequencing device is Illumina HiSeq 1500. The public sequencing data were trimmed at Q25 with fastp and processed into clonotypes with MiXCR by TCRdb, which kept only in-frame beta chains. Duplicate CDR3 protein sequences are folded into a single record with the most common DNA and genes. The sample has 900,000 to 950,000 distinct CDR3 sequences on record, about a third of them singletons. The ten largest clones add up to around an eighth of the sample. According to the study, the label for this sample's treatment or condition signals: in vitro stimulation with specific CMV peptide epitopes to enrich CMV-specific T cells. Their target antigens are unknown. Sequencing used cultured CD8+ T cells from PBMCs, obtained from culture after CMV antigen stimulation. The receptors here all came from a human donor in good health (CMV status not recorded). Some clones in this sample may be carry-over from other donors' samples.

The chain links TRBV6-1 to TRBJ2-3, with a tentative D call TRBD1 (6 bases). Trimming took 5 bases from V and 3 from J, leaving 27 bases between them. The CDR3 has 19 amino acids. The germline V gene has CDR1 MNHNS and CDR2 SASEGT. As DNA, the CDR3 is TGTGCCAGCAGTCAGGACCTTAGCCTCGGGACACGGAGTACAGATACGCAGTATTTT. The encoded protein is CASSQDLSLGTRSTDTQYF.

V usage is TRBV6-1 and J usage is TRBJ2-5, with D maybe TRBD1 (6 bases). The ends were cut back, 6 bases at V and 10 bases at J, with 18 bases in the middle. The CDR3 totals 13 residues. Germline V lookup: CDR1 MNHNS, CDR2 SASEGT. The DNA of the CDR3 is TGTGCCAGCAGGGACTTGGCGTACAGGGACCAGTACTTC. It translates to CASRDLAYRDQYF.

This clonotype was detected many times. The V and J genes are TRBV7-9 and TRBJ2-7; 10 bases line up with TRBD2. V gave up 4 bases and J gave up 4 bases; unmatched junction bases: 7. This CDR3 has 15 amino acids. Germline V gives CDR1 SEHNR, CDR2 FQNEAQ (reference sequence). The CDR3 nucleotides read TGTGCCAGCAGCTCGAGCGGGGGGGCGACGTACGAGCAGTACGTC. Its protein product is CASSSSGGATYEQYV.

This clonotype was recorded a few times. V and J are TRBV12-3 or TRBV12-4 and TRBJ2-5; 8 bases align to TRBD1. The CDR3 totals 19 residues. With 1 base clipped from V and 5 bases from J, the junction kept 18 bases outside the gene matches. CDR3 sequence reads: CASSLERSLKGQGHETQYF. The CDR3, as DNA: TGTGCCAGCAGTTTAGAAAGGTCATTAAAAGGACAGGGCCACGAGACCCAGTACTTC.

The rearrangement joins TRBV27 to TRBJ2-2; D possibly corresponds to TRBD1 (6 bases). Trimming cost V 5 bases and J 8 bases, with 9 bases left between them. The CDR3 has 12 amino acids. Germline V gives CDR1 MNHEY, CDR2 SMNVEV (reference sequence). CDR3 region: CASSKTGGELFF. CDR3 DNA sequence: TGTGCCAGCAGTAAAACAGGGGGGGAGCTGTTTTTT.

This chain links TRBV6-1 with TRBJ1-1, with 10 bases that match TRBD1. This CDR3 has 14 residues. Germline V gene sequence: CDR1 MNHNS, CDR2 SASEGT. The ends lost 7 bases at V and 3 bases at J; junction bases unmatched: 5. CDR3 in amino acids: CASIVDRGYTEAFF. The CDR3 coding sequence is TGTGCCAGCATCGTGGACAGGGGGTACACTGAAGCTTTCTTT.

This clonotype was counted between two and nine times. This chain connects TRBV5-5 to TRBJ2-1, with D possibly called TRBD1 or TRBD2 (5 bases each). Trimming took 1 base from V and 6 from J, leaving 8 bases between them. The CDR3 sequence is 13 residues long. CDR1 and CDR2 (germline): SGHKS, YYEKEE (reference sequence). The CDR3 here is CASSLWDLNEQFF. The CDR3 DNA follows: TGTGCCAGCAGCTTGTGGGACCTCAATGAGCAGTTCTTC.

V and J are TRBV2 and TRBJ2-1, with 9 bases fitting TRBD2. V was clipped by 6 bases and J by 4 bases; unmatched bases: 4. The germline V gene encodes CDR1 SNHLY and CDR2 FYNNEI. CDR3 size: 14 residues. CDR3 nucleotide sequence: TGTGCCAGCAGGGAGAGCGGGGGGTACAATGAGCAGTTCTTC. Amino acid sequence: CASRESGGYNEQFF.

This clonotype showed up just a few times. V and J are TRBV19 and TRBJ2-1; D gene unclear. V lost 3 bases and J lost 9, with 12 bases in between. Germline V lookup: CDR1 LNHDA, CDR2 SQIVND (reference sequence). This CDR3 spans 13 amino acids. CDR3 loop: CASSMLPLAEQFF. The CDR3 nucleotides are TGTGCCAGTAGTATGTTACCCCTCGCTGAGCAGTTCTTC. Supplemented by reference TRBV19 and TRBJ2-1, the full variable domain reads DGGITQSPKYLFRKEGQNVTLSCEQNLNHDAMYWYRQDPGQGLRLIYYSQIVNDFQKGDIAEGYSVSREKKESFPLTVTSAQKNPTAFYLCASSMLPLAEQFFGPGTRLTVL.

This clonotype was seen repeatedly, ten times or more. CDR3 in amino acids: CASSPEARRNTEAFF. CDR3 nucleotides: TGTGCCAGCAGCCCCGAGGCTCGAAGGAACACTGAAGCTTTCTTT. This sequence joins TRBV7-2 and TRBJ1-1; the D is unclear. The length of the CDR3 is 15 residues. Trimming took off 5 bases at V and 1 base at J, with 14 bases between the two ends. The V gene's germline CDR1 is SGHTA and CDR2 FQGNSA. Full variable domain (outside the CDR3, taken from reference TRBV7-2 and TRBJ1-1): GAGVSQSPSNKVTEKGKDVELRCDPISGHTALYWYRQSLGQGLEFLIYFQGNSAPDKSGLPSDRFSAERTGGSVSTLTIQRTQQEDSAVYLCASSPEARRNTEAFFGQGTRLTVV.

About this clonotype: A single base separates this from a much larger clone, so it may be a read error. CDR3 sequence (DNA): TGTGCCAGCGGTGCTGACCCGGGGGCGAGGAGGACTGAAGCTTTCTTT. It codes for CASGADPGARRTEAFF. The chain carries TRBV6-5 and TRBJ1-1, with D possibly being TRBD1 (6 bases). The V gene lost 8 bases and the J gene lost 5 bases, with 24 bases spanning the gap. Germline assignment: CDR1 MNHEY and CDR2 SVGAGI. There are 16 residues in the CDR3.

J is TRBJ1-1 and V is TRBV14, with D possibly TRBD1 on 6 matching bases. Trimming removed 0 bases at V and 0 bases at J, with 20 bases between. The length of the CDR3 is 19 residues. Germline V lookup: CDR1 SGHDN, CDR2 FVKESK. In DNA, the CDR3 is TGTGCCAGCAGCCAAGAGGGGGGAGGGGGTTTAAGCATGAACACTGAAGCTTTCTTT. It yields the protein CASSQEGGGGLSMNTEAFF.

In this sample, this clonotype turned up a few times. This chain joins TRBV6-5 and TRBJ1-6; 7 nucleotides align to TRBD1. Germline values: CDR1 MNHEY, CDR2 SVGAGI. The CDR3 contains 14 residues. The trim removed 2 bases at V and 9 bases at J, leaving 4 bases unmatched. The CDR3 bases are TGTGCCAGCAGTTACGGGACAGAAATTTCACCCCTCCACTTT. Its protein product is CASSYGTEISPLHF.

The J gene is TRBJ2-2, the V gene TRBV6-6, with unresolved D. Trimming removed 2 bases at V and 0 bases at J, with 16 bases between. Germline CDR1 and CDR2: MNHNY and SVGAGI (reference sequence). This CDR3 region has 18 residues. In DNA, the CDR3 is TGTGCCAGCAGTTACAGCCCCACTGAACCAACGAACACCGGGGAGCTGTTTTTT. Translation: CASSYSPTEPTNTGELFF.

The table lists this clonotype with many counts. CDR3 sequence: CASSPRGGRNTGELFF. The CDR3 DNA reads TGTGCCAGCAGCCCCCGGGGGGGGCGGAACACCGGGGAGCTGTTTTTT. The chain employs TRBV7-9 and TRBJ2-2, with 8 nucleotides matching TRBD2. J gave up 1 base and V 5 bases, and 6 bases lay outside the gene matches. Germline V gene sequence: CDR1 SEHNR, CDR2 FQNEAQ (reference sequence). CDR3 length equals 16 residues. Together with reference TRBV7-9 and TRBJ2-2, the CDR3 gives the full variable domain: DTGVSQNPRHKITKRGQNVTFRCDPISEHNRLYWYRQTLGQGPEFLTYFQNEAQLEKSRLLSDRFSAERPKGSFSTLEIQRTEQGDSAMYLCASSPRGGRNTGELFFGEGSRLTVL.

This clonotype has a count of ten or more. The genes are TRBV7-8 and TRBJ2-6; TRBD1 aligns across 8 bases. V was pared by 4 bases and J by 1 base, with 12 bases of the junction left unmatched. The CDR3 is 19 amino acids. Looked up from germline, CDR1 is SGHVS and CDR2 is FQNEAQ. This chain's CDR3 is CASSSPRTGLPSGANVLTF. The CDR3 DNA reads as TGTGCCAGCAGCTCACCCCGGACAGGGCTGCCGTCTGGGGCCAACGTCCTGACTTTC.

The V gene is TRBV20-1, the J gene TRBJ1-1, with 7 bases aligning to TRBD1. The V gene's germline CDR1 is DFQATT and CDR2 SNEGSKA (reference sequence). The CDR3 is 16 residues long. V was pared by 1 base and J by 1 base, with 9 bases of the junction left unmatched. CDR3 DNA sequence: TGCAGTGCTAGAGCCCGGCAGAGACAGGGGAACACTGAAGCTTTCTTT. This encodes CSARARQRQGNTEAFF.

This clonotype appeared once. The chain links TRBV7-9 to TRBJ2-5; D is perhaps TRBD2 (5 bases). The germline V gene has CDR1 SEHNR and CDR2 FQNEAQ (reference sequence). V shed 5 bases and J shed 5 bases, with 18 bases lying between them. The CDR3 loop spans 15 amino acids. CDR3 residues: CASSDRGSRRETQYF. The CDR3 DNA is TGTGCCAGCAGCGACCGAGGGTCCCGAAGGGAGACCCAGTACTTC.

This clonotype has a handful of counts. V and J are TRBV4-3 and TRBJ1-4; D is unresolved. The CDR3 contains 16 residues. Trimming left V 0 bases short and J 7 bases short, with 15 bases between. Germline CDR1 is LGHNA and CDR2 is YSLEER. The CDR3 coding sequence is TGCGCCAGCAGCCAAGATCACGACGTAGTTATTGAAAAACTGTTTTTT. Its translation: CASSQDHDVVIEKLFF.

The CDR3 sequence: CASSTETSENEQFF. In nucleotides, the CDR3 is TGTGCCAGCAGCACCGAGACCAGCGAAAATGAGCAGTTCTTC. The V call is TRBV7-9, the J call TRBJ2-1; unclear D gene. The CDR3 covers 14 residues. Germline CDR1 is SEHNR and CDR2 is FQNEAQ (reference sequence). The ends were cut back, 5 bases at V and 7 bases at J, with 15 bases in the middle.

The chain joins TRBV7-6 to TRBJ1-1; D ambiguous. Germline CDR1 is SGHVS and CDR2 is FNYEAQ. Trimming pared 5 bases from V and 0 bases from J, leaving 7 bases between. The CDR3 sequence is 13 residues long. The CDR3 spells CASSHPLNTEAFF. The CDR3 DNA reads TGTGCCAGCAGCCACCCCCTGAACACTGAAGCTTTCTTT.

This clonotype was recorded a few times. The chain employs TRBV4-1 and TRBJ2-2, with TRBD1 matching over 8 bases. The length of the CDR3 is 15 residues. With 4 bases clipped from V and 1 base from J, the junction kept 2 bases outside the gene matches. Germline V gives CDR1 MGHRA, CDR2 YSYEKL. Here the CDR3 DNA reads TGCGCCAGCAGCCGCGGGACAGGGAACACCGGGGAGCTGTTTTTT. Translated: CASSRGTGNTGELFF.

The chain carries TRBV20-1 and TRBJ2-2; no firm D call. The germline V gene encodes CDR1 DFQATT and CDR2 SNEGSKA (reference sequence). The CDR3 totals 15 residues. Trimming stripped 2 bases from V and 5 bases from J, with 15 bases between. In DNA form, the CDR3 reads TGCAGTGCTAGACATTCGAGGAAGGTGACCGGGGAGCTGTTTTTT. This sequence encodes CSARHSRKVTGELFF.

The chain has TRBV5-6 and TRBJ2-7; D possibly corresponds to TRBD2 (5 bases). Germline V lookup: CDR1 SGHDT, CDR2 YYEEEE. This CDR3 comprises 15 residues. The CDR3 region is CTSSATTGNTYEQYV. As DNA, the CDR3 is TGTACCAGCAGCGCCACGACCGGGAACACCTACGAGCAGTACGTC.

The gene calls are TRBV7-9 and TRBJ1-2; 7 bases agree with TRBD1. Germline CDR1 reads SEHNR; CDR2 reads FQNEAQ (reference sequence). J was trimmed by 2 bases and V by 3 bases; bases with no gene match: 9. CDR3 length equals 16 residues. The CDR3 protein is CASSFPPGQDNYGYTF. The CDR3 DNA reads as TGTGCCAGCAGCTTTCCCCCCGGACAGGACAACTATGGCTACACCTTC. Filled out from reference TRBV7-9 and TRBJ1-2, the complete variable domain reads DTGVSQNPRHKITKRGQNVTFRCDPISEHNRLYWYRQTLGQGPEFLTYFQNEAQLEKSRLLSDRFSAERPKGSFSTLEIQRTEQGDSAMYLCASSFPPGQDNYGYTFGSGTRLTVV.

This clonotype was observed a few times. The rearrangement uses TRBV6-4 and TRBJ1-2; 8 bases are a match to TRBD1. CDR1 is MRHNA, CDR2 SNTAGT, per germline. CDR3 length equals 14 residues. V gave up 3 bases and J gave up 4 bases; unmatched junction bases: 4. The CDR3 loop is CASSERTGFYGYTF. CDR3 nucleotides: TGTGCCAGCAGTGAGAGGACAGGGTTCTATGGCTACACCTTC.

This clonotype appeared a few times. CDR3 region: CASSESVGPYEQYV. CDR3 DNA: TGCGCCAGCAGTGAGTCGGTCGGACCCTACGAGCAGTACGTC. J is TRBJ2-7 and V is TRBV10-2; D gene unclear. This CDR3 has 14 residues. Looked up from germline, CDR1 is WSHSY and CDR2 is SAAADI. The germline V and J ends were trimmed by 0 bases and 2 bases, with 8 bases remaining between them.

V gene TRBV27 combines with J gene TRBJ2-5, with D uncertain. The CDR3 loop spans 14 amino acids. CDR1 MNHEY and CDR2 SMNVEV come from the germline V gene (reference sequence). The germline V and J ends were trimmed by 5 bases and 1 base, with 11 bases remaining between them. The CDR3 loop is CASSPAWSQETQYF. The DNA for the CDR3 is TGTGCCAGCAGTCCTGCCTGGAGCCAAGAGACCCAGTACTTC.

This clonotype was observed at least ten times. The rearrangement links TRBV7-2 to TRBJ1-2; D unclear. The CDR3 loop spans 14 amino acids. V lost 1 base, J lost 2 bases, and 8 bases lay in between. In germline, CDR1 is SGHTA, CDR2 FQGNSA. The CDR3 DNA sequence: TGTGCCAGCAGCTTAGGGGTACTGAACTATGGCTACACCTTC. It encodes CASSLGVLNYGYTF.

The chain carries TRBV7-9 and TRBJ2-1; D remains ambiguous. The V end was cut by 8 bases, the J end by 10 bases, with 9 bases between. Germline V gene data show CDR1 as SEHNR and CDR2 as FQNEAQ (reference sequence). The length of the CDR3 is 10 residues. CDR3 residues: CASPESEQFF. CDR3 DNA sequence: TGTGCCAGCCCGGAATCAGAGCAGTTCTTC.